The clone carrying this TCR beta chain was observed many times. These data are taken from a study of T cell repertoires in cytomegalovirus infection. Study in general: Public TCR beta signatures marked donors with CMV infection and the matching HLA.

TCRdb reprocessed the reads with MiXCR, giving one entry per CDR3 protein. The sample holds 290,000 or so distinct CDR3 sequences, around 9.1% seen once. This CDR3 comprises 14 residues. Trimming took off 3 bases at V and 0 bases at J, with 6 bases between the two ends. The V gene is TRBV12-3 or TRBV12-4, the J gene TRBJ1-5; D is ambiguous. The sequence was obtained from a human donor in good health (CMV status not recorded). Some clones in this sample may be carry-over from other donors' samples. Sequenced material: PBMCs. The CDR3 DNA reads as TGTGCCAGCAGTTTGTGGGGTAGCAATCAGCCCCAGCATTTT. Amino acids: CASSLWGSNQPQHF.